The T cell receptor beta chain under discussion was sequenced for a study of blood T cells in healthy people across ages (dated by TCRdb to 2015 to 2017). Background on the whole study: Template switching captured roughly one uniquely barcoded TCR beta cDNA molecule per two T cells in model experiments. To track age-related changes in TCR beta repertoire diversity, the study relied on deep sequencing normalized with unique cDNA molecular identifiers. The donors were divided into four age groups: young (average around 17 years), middle-aged (about 40), aged (around 59) and long-lived (about 84). To avoid experimental bias, donors of different ages were distributed randomly across sequencing lanes. Using the same blood draw, the study looked at two additional independent replicas of 1 million unique cDNA reads for two donors, one aged 18 to 30 and the other aged 80 or older. Study-wide conclusions, independent of this receptor: Conclusive comparison of naive and antigen-experienced compartments was prevented by the profiling of bulk unsorted PBMCs. Because donor CMV infection status was unknown, age-related changes in expanded clonotypes were potentially confounded. The percentage of naive T cells measured by flow cytometry correlated strongly with observed TCR beta diversity. Observed TCR beta diversity per million T cells fell roughly linearly with age, and a significant reduction was already apparent by age around 40. Compared with the aged group, more naive CD4+ T cells, fewer expanded clones and increased TCR diversity were shown by the long-lived group, suggesting age selection. Estimates of total diversity based on one million sequenced T cells were considered lower bounds and underestimates.

Libraries came from 5' RACE. The data were produced on an Illumina HiSeq 2500. A second PCR of roughly 6 to 12 cycles was run with a J-beta primer mix and a sample-barcoded 5' primer. Each TCR beta cDNA molecule received a unique molecular identifier from a template-switch 5' adaptor carrying 12 random nucleotides. At least 2.5 million CDR3-containing paired-end reads were obtained from each sample. First-strand cDNA synthesis was performed from all RNA using the Mint cDNA synthesis kit, with priming by a TRBC-specific oligonucleotide. After uracil-DNA glycosylase treatment, a first 18-cycle PCR used universal primers M1SS and BC2_uni_R on all cDNA. The authors processed their data as follows. Normalization of each sample was performed by random selection of 1 million high-quality reads, each carrying a distinct molecular identifier. Reads sharing molecular identifiers were discarded rather than binned into consensus sequences. MiTCR, run with a Q25 quality threshold and the strictest error-elimination algorithm, handled CDR3 identification, clonotype clustering and error correction. A nonparametric unseen species model with Euler transformation was used to estimate a lower bound on total TCR beta diversity. Using fastp at Q25 and MiXCR, TCRdb reprocessed the public reads and kept productive beta chains. Each CDR3 protein gets just one entry, which takes the most common genes and DNA from the rows behind it. TCRdb's processing, not the authors', yielded these V and J calls. The sample data list approximately 690,000 distinct CDR3 sequences, and approximately 50% of these were observed just once. 30% to 40% of the sample is in the top ten clones.

The 40 or so donors, aged about 6 to 90 years, were systemically healthy Caucasian individuals from Russia. Approximately 9.3 milliliters of peripheral blood were drawn from each donor into EDTA-treated Vacutainer tubes. Ficoll-Paque density-gradient centrifugation was used to isolate PBMCs, with at least 7 million obtained per sample. Total RNA was extracted from PBMCs with Trizol reagent, with at least 5.5 micrograms obtained per sample. Naive CD45RAhigh/CD27high T cell percentages were measured by flow cytometry on a PBMC aliquot from every donor. In the case of this clonotype: Its antigen has not been determined. Per-nucleotide qualities are absent, and no much larger clonotype sits a single base away.

The sequence was obtained from a man aged 60-69 years in good health. The material sequenced was blood.

The CDR3 region: CASSPDRVVVEKLFF. At the DNA level, the sequence is TGTGCCAGCAGCCCTGACAGGGTTGTGGTTGAAAAACTGTTTTTT. The chain is assembled from TRBV6-5 and TRBJ1-4, with TRBD1 identical over 7 junction bases. The germline V and J ends show losses of 6 bases and 7 bases respectively, and no gene match explains 11 bases of the junction. The CDR3 sequence holds 15 residues, the cysteine and phenylalanine included. Only the CDR3 portion is preserved as DNA: 45 bases, with reading frame beginning at the first base. CDR1 and CDR2 are read off the germline V gene as MNHEY and SVGAGI.